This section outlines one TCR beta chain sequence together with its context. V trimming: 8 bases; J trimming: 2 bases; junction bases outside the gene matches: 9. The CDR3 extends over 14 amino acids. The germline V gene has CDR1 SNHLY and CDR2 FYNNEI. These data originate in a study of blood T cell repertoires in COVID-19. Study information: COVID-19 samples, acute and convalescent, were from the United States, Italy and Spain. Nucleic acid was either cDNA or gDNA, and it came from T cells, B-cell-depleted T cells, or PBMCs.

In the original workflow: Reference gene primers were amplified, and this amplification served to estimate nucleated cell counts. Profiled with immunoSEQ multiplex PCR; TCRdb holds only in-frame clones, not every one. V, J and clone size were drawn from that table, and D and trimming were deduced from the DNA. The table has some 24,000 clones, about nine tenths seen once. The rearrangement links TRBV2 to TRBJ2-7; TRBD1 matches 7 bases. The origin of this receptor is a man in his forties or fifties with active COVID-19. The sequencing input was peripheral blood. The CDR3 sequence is CASARTGTAYEQYF. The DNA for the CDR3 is TGTGCCAGCGCCCGGACAGGTACGGCCTACGAGCAGTACTTC.